This TCR beta chain was identified in a study of regulatory T cells in long-lasting Graves disease. Points from the study as a whole: Persistent Graves' patients showed less TCR diversity than newly diagnosed ones.

This CDR3 has 14 residues. Germline lookup yields CDR1 LNHDA and CDR2 SQIVND (reference sequence). V shed 4 bases and J 3 bases; nucleotides not matched to a gene: 5. HTBI primers from iRepertoire and Arm-PCR of CDR3 regions yielded the TCR beta libraries. In TCRdb, the multiplex PCR reads were re-called with MiXCR into one record per CDR3 protein. The repertoire consists of 400,000 to 500,000 distinct CDR3 sequences, with 14% to 15% occurring once and the leading ten covering 16%. Noted time point: newly diagnosed GD, antithyroid drugs for less than 3 months. Making the TCR library involved RNA that had been extracted from PBMCs. An endocrinology department in Xi'an, China, supplied the patients. Only a few counts were recorded for this clonotype. Its antigen is unknown. The same sample was also studied in work on T cells in Graves' hyperthyroidism and ophthalmopathy.

The V call is TRBV19, the J call TRBJ2-7; 8 nucleotides line up with TRBD1. This receptor was taken from a woman in her thirties with Graves disease. The sample in question was peripheral blood mononuclear cells (PBMCs), obtained at new diagnosis, from a patient treated with antithyroid drugs. The DNA of the CDR3 is TGTGCCAGTAGTAGGACAGGGAGCCGCTACGAGCAGTACTTC. It is translated as CASSRTGSRYEQYF.